Presented here are 20 T cell receptor beta chains from one specimen sequenced in a study of shared T cell receptors in the human thymus. The table came from immunoSEQ multiplex PCR; TCRdb's copy has only in-frame clones and leaves some out. The repertoire has hundreds of thousands of clones, approximately 90% of them found once; the top ten carry 0.0085% to 0.012%. The sample was also linked to a second study, of human thymus T cells.

The sequenced material came from thymocytes. The receptors come from a boy under two years old with a congenital heart defect.

This chain uses TRBV4-2 with TRBJ2-1; 8 bases agree with TRBD2. Germline CDR1 and CDR2: LGHNA and YNFKEQ. V shed 0 bases and J 5 bases; nucleotides not matched to a gene: 12. The CDR3 consists of 18 residues. The CDR3 DNA reads as TGTGCCAGCAGCCAAGAGGAGGGGGTAGCGGGAAGTAACAATGAGCAGTTCTTC. Its protein is CASSQEEGVAGSNNEQFF.

V and J are TRBV5-8 and TRBJ2-4, with a possible D match to TRBD1 (6 bases). V was clipped by 1 base and J by 2 bases, with 10 bases between them. This CDR3 has 15 amino acids. Germline CDR1 and CDR2: SGHTS and YDEGEE. CDR3 DNA sequence: TGTGCCAGCAGCTTGAACAGGGATCCCAAAAACATTCAGTACTTC. Translation: CASSLNRDPKNIQYF.

The V call is TRBV6-1, the J call TRBJ2-7; 7 positions agree with TRBD2. The CDR3 has 13 residues. The junction had 0 bases not matched to a gene; V was cut back by 2 bases and J by 2 bases. Germline V gene sequence: CDR1 MNHNS, CDR2 SASEGT. CDR3 nucleotide sequence: TGTGCCAGCAGTGAACTAGCGGCCTACGAGCAGTACTTC. This gives the protein CASSELAAYEQYF.

This clone was counted only a few times. This rearrangement joins TRBV6-5 to TRBJ1-1, with D perhaps matching TRBD1 (5 bases). Germline CDR1 reads MNHEY; CDR2 reads SVGAGI. CDR3 size: 14 residues. Trimming pared 11 bases from V and 0 bases from J, leaving 16 bases between. The CDR3 DNA is TGTGCCTCTGGAGGGGCGACCCTGAACACTGAAGCTTTCTTT. Protein product: CASGGATLNTEAFF.

The chain recombines TRBV9 with TRBJ2-1; possible D gene TRBD2, 5 bases. Germline V gene data show CDR1 as SGDLS and CDR2 as YYNGEE. V lost 0 bases and J lost 3, with 7 bases in between. The length of the CDR3 is 14 residues. DNA of the CDR3: TGTGCCAGCAGCGTAGAGAGGGACTACAATGAGCAGTTCTTC. Amino acids: CASSVERDYNEQFF. Full variable domain (missing parts from reference TRBV9 and TRBJ2-1): DSGVTQTPKHLITATGQRVTLRCSPRSGDLSVYWYQQSLDQGLQFLIQYYNGEERAKGNILERFSAQQFPDLHSELNLSSLELGDSALYFCASSVERDYNEQFFGPGTRLTVL.

This sequence joins TRBV15 and TRBJ2-5, with TRBD1 as a possible D gene (6 bases). The CDR3 contains 14 residues. The V end lost 5 bases, the J end lost 2 bases, and 12 bases lay between the germline ends. Looked up from germline, CDR1 is LNHNV and CDR2 is YYDKDF (reference sequence). The CDR3 DNA reads TGTGCCACCAGCGTCAGGGGTCTGCAAGAGACCCAGTACTTC. Its translation: CATSVRGLQETQYF.

The rearrangement links TRBV2 to TRBJ1-1; D is ambiguous. This CDR3 region has 13 residues. V lost 3 bases, J lost 2 bases, and 7 bases lay in between. Per the germline V gene, CDR1 is SNHLY and CDR2 is FYNNEI. The CDR3 here is CASSDPSNTEAFF. In DNA, the CDR3 is TGTGCCAGCAGTGACCCATCCAACACTGAAGCTTTCTTT. The full variable domain, rest sourced from reference TRBV2 and TRBJ1-1, is EPEVTQTPSHQVTQMGQEVILRCVPISNHLYFYWYRQILGQKVEFLVSFYNNEISEKSEIFDDQFSVERPDGSNFTLKIRSTKLEDSAMYFCASSDPSNTEAFFGQGTRLTVV.

The chain links TRBV7-9 to TRBJ2-5; 14 bases are shared with TRBD2. Germline V gene lookup returns CDR1 SEHNR and CDR2 FQNEAQ (reference sequence). V lost 3 bases and J lost 3; bases outside the gene matches: 0. The CDR3 has 15 residues. The CDR3: CASSLGLAGEETQYF. CDR3 in DNA: TGTGCCAGCAGCTTGGGACTAGCGGGAGAAGAGACCCAGTACTTC.

This chain joins TRBV28 and TRBJ1-1; D not certain. This CDR3 contains 17 residues. Germline V lookup: CDR1 MDHEN, CDR2 SYDVKM. Trimming left V 4 bases short and J 4 bases short, with 22 bases between. CDR3 in amino acids: CASSSIIPPRAGTEAFF. CDR3 nucleotide sequence: TGTGCCAGCAGTTCCATAATCCCCCCCCGGGCGGGCACTGAAGCTTTCTTT.

This clone occurred a few times. The chain employs TRBV14 and TRBJ1-1; possible D gene TRBD1, 6 bases. Germline CDR1 is SGHDN and CDR2 is FVKESK. CDR3 length: 19 residues. Between the trimmed V and J ends, which lost 4 bases and 1 base, there was a span of 25 bases. The CDR3 loop is CASSRGPDSNFNANTEAFF. The CDR3 DNA reads as TGTGCCAGCAGCCGAGGACCGGACAGCAATTTTAACGCGAACACTGAAGCTTTCTTT.

This clone was counted once. The J gene is TRBJ1-2, the V gene TRBV11-2; a weak D match, TRBD1 (6 bases). This CDR3 has 16 residues. The V end was cut by 3 bases, the J end by 6 bases, with 20 bases between. Germline-derived CDR1 and CDR2 are SGHAT and FQNNGV. CDR3 loop: CASSFGDDGGRHGYTF. The CDR3 DNA sequence: TGTGCCAGCAGCTTCGGAGATGACGGGGGGCGCCATGGCTACACCTTC.

Notes on this clone: The junction departs from germline at one end; a sequencing error may be responsible. This chain's CDR3 is CASSGTSGRNNGQFF. The CDR3 nucleotides read TGTGCCAGCAGTGGAACTAGCGGGAGGAACAATGGGCAGTTCTTC. The chain links TRBV6-1 to TRBJ2-1; TRBD2 matches at 12 bases. Germline CDR1 is MNHNS and CDR2 is SASEGT. The CDR3 contains 15 residues.

This rearrangement joins TRBV27 to TRBJ2-3, with 11 bases matching TRBD2. J lost 3 bases, V lost 6 bases, and 14 bases had no gene match. The CDR3 is made up of 18 amino acids. CDR1 MNHEY and CDR2 SMNVEV come from the germline V gene (reference sequence). The CDR3 DNA follows: TGTGCCAGCAGCCAGGACGGACTAGCGGGTCTTCCTACAGATACGCAGTATTTT. It is translated as CASSQDGLAGLPTDTQYF.

The V and J genes are TRBV11-2 and TRBJ2-1; weak D call: TRBD1 (6 bases). The length of the CDR3 is 16 residues. The V gene lost 7 bases and the J gene lost 4 bases, with 20 bases spanning the gap. Germline V gives CDR1 SGHAT, CDR2 FQNNGV. CDR3 nucleotides: TGTGCCAGCAAAAAGGGGGACGGGTGGAGGTACAATGAGCAGTTCTTC. This encodes CASKKGDGWRYNEQFF.

The chain couples TRBV30 to TRBJ1-5; 8 nucleotides align to TRBD1. The germline V gene encodes CDR1 GTSNPN and CDR2 SVGIG (reference sequence). This CDR3 region has 14 residues. V dropped 5 bases and J dropped 7; count of bases not matched to a gene: 10. The chain's CDR3 is CAWGDRLFRQPQHF. The CDR3 DNA reads as TGTGCCTGGGGGGACAGGTTATTTCGGCAGCCCCAGCATTTT.

V gene TRBV29-1 combines with J gene TRBJ2-1, with 8 bases matching TRBD2. V shed 4 bases and J 4 bases; nucleotides not matched to a gene: 3. Germline loops: CDR1 SQVTM, CDR2 ANQGSEA. This CDR3 contains 13 residues. The CDR3 protein is CSVGLAGYNEQFF. CDR3 in DNA: TGCAGCGTTGGGCTAGCGGGTTACAATGAGCAGTTCTTC.

The J gene is TRBJ2-2, the V gene TRBV10-3, with D possibly being TRBD2 (6 bases). The CDR3 loop spans 15 amino acids. Trimming left V 10 bases short and J 5 bases short, with 20 bases between. Germline loops: CDR1 ENHRY, CDR2 SYGVKD. Here the CDR3 reads CATSRSGSETGELFF. Here the CDR3 DNA reads TGTGCCACCTCAAGAAGCGGGTCGGAAACCGGGGAGCTGTTTTTT.

The J gene is TRBJ1-1, the V gene TRBV10-3, with D maybe TRBD1 (6 bases). V lost 1 base, J lost 2 bases, and 35 bases lay in between. The CDR3 is 23 amino acids. CDR1 ENHRY and CDR2 SYGVKD come from the germline V gene. CDR3 sequence reads: CAISELPRGRDQQRPRHNTEAFF. In DNA, the CDR3 is TGTGCCATCAGTGAGTTACCCAGGGGTAGGGACCAACAAAGACCTCGTCACAACACTGAAGCTTTCTTT.

The chain employs TRBV5-1 and TRBJ2-1, with 12 positions matching TRBD2. This CDR3 is 19 amino acids long. Germline V CDR1 and CDR2: SGHRS, YFSETQ. J gave up 0 bases and V 4 bases, and 11 bases lay outside the gene matches. As DNA, the CDR3 is TGCGCCAGCAGCCCAGGACTAGCGGGATCGACTGGCTCCTACAATGAGCAGTTCTTC. Its translation: CASSPGLAGSTGSYNEQFF.

The chain links TRBV5-1 to TRBJ2-7, with D possibly TRBD1 on 5 matching bases. The CDR3 has 13 amino acids. Germline V CDR1 and CDR2: SGHRS, YFSETQ. V lost 4 bases to trimming and J lost 6 bases, with 14 bases between them. CDR3 protein: CASSLAGIREQYF. DNA for the CDR3: TGCGCCAGCAGCCTGGCAGGGATTCGCGAGCAGTACTTC.